The 10 T cell receptor beta chains listed next were all sequenced from one sample in a study of beta chain features in type 1 diabetes. General study results and limits: Shortening that was moderate but significant affected the TCRB CDR3s of Type 1 diabetes patients in all four CD4+ subsets.

Expressed TCRB transcripts were sequenced, since all the RNA that had been isolated was reverse transcribed. The protocol was immunoSEQ multiplex PCR, while the TCRdb copy is restricted to in-frame clones and leaves out a portion. The profile shows 300,000 to 350,000 clones, roughly 9% of them singletons. What these receptors recognize is not known. Sequencing was performed on central memory CD4+ T cells from blood. All receptors derive from a man aged 25 to 45 with type 1 diabetes.

This clone has only a few counts. The rearrangement uses TRBV25-1 and TRBJ2-7; D remains unclear. Trimming removed 8 bases at V and 1 base at J, with 6 bases between. The CDR3 is made up of 11 amino acids. The germline gives CDR1 MGHDK, CDR2 SYGVNS. CDR3 residues: CASRRSYEQYF. The DNA for the CDR3 is TGTGCCAGCCGTCGTTCCTACGAGCAGTACTTC.

This clone has a handful of counts. This CDR3 is also generated by other DNA sequences in the sample. The genes are TRBV5-1 and TRBJ1-1; possible D gene TRBD1, 6 bases. CDR3 size: 14 residues. Trimming pared 4 bases from V and 1 base from J, leaving 11 bases between. Germline CDR1 reads SGHRS; CDR2 reads YFSETQ. The DNA of the CDR3 is TGCGCCAGCAGCCCCCAGACAGGGAACACTGAAGCTTTCTTT. It codes for CASSPQTGNTEAFF.

J is TRBJ1-3 and V is TRBV28, with D unresolved. The CDR3 runs 15 residues. The V end lost 2 bases, the J end lost 0 bases, and 8 bases lay between the germline ends. Germline V lookup: CDR1 MDHEN, CDR2 SYDVKM. In nucleotides, the CDR3 is TGTGCCAGCAGTTTAGTGCGGACCTCTGGAAACACCATATATTTT. Translated, it gives CASSLVRTSGNTIYF.

This clone was counted between two and nine times. J is TRBJ1-4 and V is TRBV30; a weak D match, TRBD1 (5 bases). CDR3 length: 14 residues. Trimming took 1 base from V and 5 from J, leaving 11 bases between them. Germline-derived CDR1 and CDR2 are GTSNPN and SVGIG (reference sequence). In DNA form, the CDR3 reads TGTGCCTGGAGTGGGTCTGGGGGGAATGAAAAACTGTTTTTT. It translates to CAWSGSGGNEKLFF.

This clone was seen only a few times. This sample also contains other DNA sequences that code for the same CDR3. The V and J genes are TRBV29-1 and TRBJ1-1; no clear D gene. V gave up 5 bases and J gave up 0 bases, with 10 bases separating them. This CDR3 comprises 13 residues. Germline CDR1 reads SQVTM; CDR2 reads ANQGSEA. CDR3 in DNA: TGCAGCGTTCTCGGGCAGATGAACACTGAAGCTTTCTTT. Amino acids: CSVLGQMNTEAFF.

The CDR3 nucleotides are TGTGCCAGCAGCTTAGTATCCGGGTTAAGCTCCTACAATGAGCAGTTCTTC. It is translated as CASSLVSGLSSYNEQFF. This chain links TRBV7-2 with TRBJ2-1, with D hard to call. Germline lookup yields CDR1 SGHTA and CDR2 FQGNSA. The CDR3 loop spans 17 amino acids. V was trimmed by 1 base and J by 0 bases, leaving 13 bases between them.

This chain connects TRBV25-1 to TRBJ2-1; tentative D call: TRBD2 (6 bases). V gave up 3 bases and J gave up 9 bases, with 12 bases separating them. Looked up from germline, CDR1 is MGHDK and CDR2 is SYGVNS. The CDR3 is made up of 13 amino acids. The CDR3 protein is CASSERLEGEQFF. CDR3 nucleotide sequence: TGTGCCAGCAGTGAGAGGTTGGAGGGTGAGCAGTTCTTC.

This clone has only a few counts. The chain couples TRBV4-3 to TRBJ2-3; D is unclear. V shed 0 bases and J shed 8 bases, with 12 bases lying between them. The CDR3 runs 14 residues. In germline, CDR1 is LGHNA, CDR2 YSLEER. The CDR3, as DNA: TGCGCCAGCAGCCAAGATCGGGCAGCAACTACGCAGTATTTT. Protein product: CASSQDRAATTQYF.

V usage is TRBV4-1 and J usage is TRBJ2-7; D is possibly TRBD1 or TRBD2 (5 bases each). CDR1 and CDR2 (germline): MGHRA, YSYEKL. The length of the CDR3 is 16 residues. V was trimmed by 0 bases and J by 2 bases, leaving 14 bases between them. The CDR3 loop is CASSQEVSGAPYEQYF. The CDR3 region has the DNA TGCGCCAGCAGCCAAGAAGTATCCGGGGCTCCCTACGAGCAGTACTTC.

The chain employs TRBV29-1 and TRBJ2-5, with TRBD1 as a possible D gene (6 bases). The CDR3 has 12 amino acids. Trimming cost V 3 bases and J 4 bases, with 9 bases left between them. In germline, CDR1 is SQVTM, CDR2 ANQGSEA. In DNA, the CDR3 is TGCAGCGTTGATACAGGGCGAGAGACCCAGTACTTC. Encoded protein: CSVDTGRETQYF.